This T cell receptor beta chain was documented in a study of radiotherapy plus CTLA-4 blockade in lung cancer. Only in-frame clones appear in the TCRdb table, and some are missing; sequencing was by immunoSEQ multiplex PCR. The sample includes around 72,000 clones, roughly 80% of them seen just once. This clone was counted once. The sample was peripheral blood, taken from a patient treated with radiotherapy plus ipilimumab. The receptor comes from a human donor with non-small cell lung cancer who had a complete response to radiotherapy plus ipilimumab.

The chain's CDR3 is CSGKIDRAGNTIYF. In DNA, the CDR3 is TGCAGCGGTAAAATCGACAGGGCTGGAAACACCATATATTTT. The chain joins TRBV29-1 to TRBJ1-3, with 7 bases aligning to TRBD1. J gave up 2 bases and V 7 bases, and 8 bases lay outside the gene matches. There are 14 residues in the CDR3. Per the germline V gene, CDR1 is SQVTM and CDR2 is ANQGSEA.